The sample holds many counts of the clone carrying this T cell receptor (beta chain). Its matching antigen is unknown. The data were obtained in a study of T cells after posttransplantation cyclophosphamide. The protocol was immunoSEQ multiplex PCR, while the TCRdb copy is restricted to in-frame clones and leaves out a portion. The data show tens of thousands of clones, just under 95% seen once. Trimming removed 5 bases from V and 5 bases from J, with 11 bases in between. Germline V lookup: CDR1 SGHRS, CDR2 YFSETQ. The CDR3 is made up of 13 amino acids. Study conclusions and caveats: TRB overlap between skin or GI tissue T cells and blood was limited.

This sequence joins TRBV5-1 and TRBJ1-5; perhaps TRBD1 as D (5 bases). The source of this sequence is a woman in her 30s in good health and a related stem cell transplant donor. Specimen: PBMCs. The CDR3, as DNA: TGCGCCAGCAGATGGACACCTGATCAGCCCCAGCATTTT. This gives the protein CASRWTPDQPQHF.